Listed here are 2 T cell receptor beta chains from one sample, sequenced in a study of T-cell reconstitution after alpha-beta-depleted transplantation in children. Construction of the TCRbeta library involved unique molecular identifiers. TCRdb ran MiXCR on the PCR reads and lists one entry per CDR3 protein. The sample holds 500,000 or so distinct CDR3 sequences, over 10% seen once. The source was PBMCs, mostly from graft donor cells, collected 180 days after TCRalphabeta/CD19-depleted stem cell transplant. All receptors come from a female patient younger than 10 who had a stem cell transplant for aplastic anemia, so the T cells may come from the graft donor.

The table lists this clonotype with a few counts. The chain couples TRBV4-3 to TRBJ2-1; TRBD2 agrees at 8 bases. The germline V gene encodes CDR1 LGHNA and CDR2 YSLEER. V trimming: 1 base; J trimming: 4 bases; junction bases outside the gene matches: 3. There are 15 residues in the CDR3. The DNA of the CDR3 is TGCGCCAGCAGCCAAGTACTAGCGGTTTACAATGAGCAGTTCTTC. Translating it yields CASSQVLAVYNEQFF.

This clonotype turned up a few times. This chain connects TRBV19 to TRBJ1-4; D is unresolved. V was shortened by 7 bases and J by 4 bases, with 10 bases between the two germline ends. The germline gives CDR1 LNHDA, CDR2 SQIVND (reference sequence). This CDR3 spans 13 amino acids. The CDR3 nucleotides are TGTGCCAGTAAGAGGCCGTTTAATGAAAAACTGTTTTTT. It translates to CASKRPFNEKLFF.